This TCR beta chain originates from a study of TIL therapy for anti-PD-1-resistant metastatic lung cancer. The time point here: pre-treatment sample, taken before nivolumab and TIL therapy. Most excised metastases sampled were pleural nodules or supraclavicular lymph nodes. The immunoSEQ assay was v3. Each library reached 1.5 million to 2.5 million read pairs, or 5-6 million at deep level. The method was immunoSEQ multiplex PCR; TCRdb's version includes in-frame clones alone and lacks a portion of them. The sample carries around 100,000 clones, around three fifths recorded once. Germline V gene data show CDR1 as LGHDT and CDR2 as YNNKEL (reference sequence). Trimming took 4 bases from V and 5 from J, leaving 9 bases between them. This CDR3 is built from 12 residues.

Sequencing was performed on tumor tissue, taken at baseline. The TCR sequence derives from a person aged 25-79 years with non-small cell lung cancer. The rearrangement uses TRBV3-1 (or the pseudogene TRBV3-2) and TRBJ2-7, with D maybe TRBD1 (5 bases). The chain's CDR3 is CASSRLGDEQYF. CDR3 DNA: TGTGCCAGCAGCCGGCTAGGGGACGAGCAGTACTTC.